This T cell receptor (beta chain) was obtained from a study of T cells in localized non-small cell lung cancer. Study outcomes and limitations: T cell clonality was highest in uninvolved adjacent lung, above tumor. Across samples, adjacent lung featured a median around 55 of the top 100 tumor clones. Heterogeneity is still possible, as just one tumor region was sequenced. Greater blood T cell density accompanied longer overall survival.

Generated by immunoSEQ multiplex PCR, the TCRdb table keeps only in-frame clones and is missing some. The repertoire holds more than 3,000 clones, with approximately 23% as singletons. V lost 4 bases, J lost 8 bases, and 10 bases stayed unmatched. In germline, CDR1 is MNHGY, CDR2 SAAAGT. The CDR3 spans 14 residues. Concerning this clone: Its target is not known.

J is TRBJ1-2 and V is TRBV6-8; 7 bases are a match to TRBD1. The source was lung tumor tissue, collected before any cancer treatment. This TCR came from a woman aged 35 to 70 with stage I lung adenocarcinoma. The CDR3 nucleotides read TGTGCCAGCAGTTCGTCCCGGACAGGATCCGGCTACACCTTC. Its protein is CASSSSRTGSGYTF.